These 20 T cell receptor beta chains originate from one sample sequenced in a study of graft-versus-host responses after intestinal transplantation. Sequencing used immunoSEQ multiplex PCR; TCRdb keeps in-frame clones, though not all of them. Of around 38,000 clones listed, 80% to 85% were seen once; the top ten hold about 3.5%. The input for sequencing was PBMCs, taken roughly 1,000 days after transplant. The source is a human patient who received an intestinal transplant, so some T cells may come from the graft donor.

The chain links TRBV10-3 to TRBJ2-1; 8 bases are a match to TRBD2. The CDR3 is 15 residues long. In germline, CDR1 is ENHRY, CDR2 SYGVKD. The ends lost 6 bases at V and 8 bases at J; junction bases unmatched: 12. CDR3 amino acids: CAIRVGGTSVDEQFF. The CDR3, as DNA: TGTGCCATCAGGGTGGGGGGGACTAGTGTCGATGAGCAGTTCTTC.

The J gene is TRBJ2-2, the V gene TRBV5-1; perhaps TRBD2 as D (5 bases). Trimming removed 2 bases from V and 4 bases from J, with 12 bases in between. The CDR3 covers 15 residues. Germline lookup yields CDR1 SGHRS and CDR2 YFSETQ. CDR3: CASSFQKAGTGELFF. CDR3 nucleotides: TGCGCCAGCAGCTTCCAAAAGGCGGGCACCGGGGAGCTGTTTTTT.

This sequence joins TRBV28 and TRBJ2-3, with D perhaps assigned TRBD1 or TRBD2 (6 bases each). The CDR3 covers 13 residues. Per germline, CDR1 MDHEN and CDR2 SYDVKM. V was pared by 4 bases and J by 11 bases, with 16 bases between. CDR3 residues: CASSSQQGGEQYF. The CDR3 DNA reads TGTGCCAGCAGTTCCCAACAGGGAGGTGAGCAGTATTTT.

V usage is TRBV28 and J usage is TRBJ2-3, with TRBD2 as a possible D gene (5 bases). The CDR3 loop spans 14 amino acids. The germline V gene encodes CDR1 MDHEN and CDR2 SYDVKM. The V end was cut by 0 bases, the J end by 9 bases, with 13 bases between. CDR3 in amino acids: CASSLWLDLRTQYF. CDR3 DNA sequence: TGTGCCAGCAGTTTATGGCTGGACTTAAGGACGCAGTATTTT.

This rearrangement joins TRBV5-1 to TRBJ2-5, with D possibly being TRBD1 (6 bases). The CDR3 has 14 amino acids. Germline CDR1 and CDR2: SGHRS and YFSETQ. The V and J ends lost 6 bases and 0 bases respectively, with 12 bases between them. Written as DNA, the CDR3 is TGCGCCAGCAACCCCCAGGGGTACCAAGAGACCCAGTACTTC. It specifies CASNPQGYQETQYF.

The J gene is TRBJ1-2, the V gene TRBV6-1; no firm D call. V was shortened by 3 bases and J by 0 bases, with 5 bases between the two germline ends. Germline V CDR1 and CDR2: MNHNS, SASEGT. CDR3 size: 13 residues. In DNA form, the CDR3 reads TGTGCCAGCAGTGAGCAAACTAACTATGGCTACACCTTC. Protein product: CASSEQTNYGYTF.

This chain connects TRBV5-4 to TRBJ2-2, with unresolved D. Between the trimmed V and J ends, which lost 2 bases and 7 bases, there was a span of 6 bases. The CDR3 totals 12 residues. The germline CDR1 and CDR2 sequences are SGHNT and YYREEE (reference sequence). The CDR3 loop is CASSFLDGELFF. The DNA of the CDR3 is TGTGCCAGCAGCTTTCTAGACGGGGAGCTGTTTTTT.

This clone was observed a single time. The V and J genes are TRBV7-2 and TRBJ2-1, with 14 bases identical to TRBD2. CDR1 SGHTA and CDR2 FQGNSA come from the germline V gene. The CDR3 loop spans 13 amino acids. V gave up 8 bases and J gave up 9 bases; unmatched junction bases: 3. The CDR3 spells CASGTSGRGEQFF. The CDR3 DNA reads TGTGCCAGCGGGACTAGCGGGAGAGGTGAGCAGTTCTTC.

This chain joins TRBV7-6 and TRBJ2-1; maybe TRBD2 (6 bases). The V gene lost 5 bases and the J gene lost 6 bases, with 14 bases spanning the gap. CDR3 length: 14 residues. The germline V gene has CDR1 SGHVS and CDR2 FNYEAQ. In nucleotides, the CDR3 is TGTGCCAGCAGCGCCGGGACTGGGAGCAATGAGCAGTTCTTC. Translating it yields CASSAGTGSNEQFF.

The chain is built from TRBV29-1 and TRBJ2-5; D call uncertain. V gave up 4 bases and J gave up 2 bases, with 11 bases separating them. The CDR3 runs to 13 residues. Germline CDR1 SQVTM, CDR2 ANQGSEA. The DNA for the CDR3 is TGCAGCGTTGCTCAGTCCTGGCAAGAGACCCAGTACTTC. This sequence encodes CSVAQSWQETQYF. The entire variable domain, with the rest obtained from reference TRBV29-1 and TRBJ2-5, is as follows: SAVISQKPSRDICQRGTSLTIQCQVDSQVTMMFWYRQQPGQSLTLIATANQGSEATYESGFVIDKFPISRPNLTFSTLTVSNMSPEDSSIYLCSVAQSWQETQYFGPGTRLLVL.

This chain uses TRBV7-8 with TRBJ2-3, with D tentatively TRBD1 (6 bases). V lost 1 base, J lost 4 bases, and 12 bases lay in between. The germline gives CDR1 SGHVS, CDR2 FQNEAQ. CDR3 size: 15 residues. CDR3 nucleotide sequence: TGTGCCAGCAGCTTAGGGGCCAAGGGGGCAGATACGCAGTATTTT. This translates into CASSLGAKGADTQYF.

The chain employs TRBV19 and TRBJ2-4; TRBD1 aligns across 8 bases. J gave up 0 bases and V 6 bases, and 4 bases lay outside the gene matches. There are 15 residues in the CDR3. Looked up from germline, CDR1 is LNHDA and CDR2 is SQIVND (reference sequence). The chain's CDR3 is CASSRQGIAKNIQYF. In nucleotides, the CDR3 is TGTGCCAGTAGCCGACAGGGGATAGCCAAAAACATTCAGTACTTC.

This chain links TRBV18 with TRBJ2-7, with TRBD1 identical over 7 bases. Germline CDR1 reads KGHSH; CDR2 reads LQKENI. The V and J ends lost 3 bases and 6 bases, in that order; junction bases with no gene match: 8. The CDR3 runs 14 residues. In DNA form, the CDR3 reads TGTGCCAGCTCACCGACAGGGTCAGGGACCGAGCAGTACTTC. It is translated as CASSPTGSGTEQYF. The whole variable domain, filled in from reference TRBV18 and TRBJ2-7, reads NAGVMQNPRHLVRRRGQEARLRCSPMKGHSHVYWYRQLPEEGLKFMVYLQKENIIDESGMPKERFSAEFPKEGPSILRIQQVVRGDSAAYFCASSPTGSGTEQYFGPGTRLTVT.

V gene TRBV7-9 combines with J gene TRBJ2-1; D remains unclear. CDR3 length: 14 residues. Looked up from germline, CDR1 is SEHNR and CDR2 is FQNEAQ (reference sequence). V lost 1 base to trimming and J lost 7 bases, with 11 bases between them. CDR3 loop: CASSLVVGQNEQFF. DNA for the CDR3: TGTGCCAGCAGCTTAGTAGTAGGGCAGAATGAGCAGTTCTTC.

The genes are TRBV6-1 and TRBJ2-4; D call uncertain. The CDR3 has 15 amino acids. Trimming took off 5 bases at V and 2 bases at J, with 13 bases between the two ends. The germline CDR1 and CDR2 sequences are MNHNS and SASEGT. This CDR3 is CASSSIFSPKNIQYF. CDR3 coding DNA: TGTGCCAGCAGTTCAATTTTTTCACCCAAAAACATTCAGTACTTC.

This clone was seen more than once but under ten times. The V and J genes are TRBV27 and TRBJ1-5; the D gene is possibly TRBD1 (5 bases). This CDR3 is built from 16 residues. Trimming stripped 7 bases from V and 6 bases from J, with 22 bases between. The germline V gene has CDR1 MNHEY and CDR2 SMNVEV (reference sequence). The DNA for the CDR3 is TGTGCCAGCACTGGGGGTCTAGTGGCCAGAATTCAGCCCCAGCATTTT. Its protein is CASTGGLVARIQPQHF.

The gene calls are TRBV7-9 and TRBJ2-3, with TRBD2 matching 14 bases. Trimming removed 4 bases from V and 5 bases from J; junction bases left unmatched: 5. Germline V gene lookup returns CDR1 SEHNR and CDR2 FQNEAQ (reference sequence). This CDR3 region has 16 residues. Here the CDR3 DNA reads TGTGCCAGCAGCTCGGGACTAGCGGGAGTGGGAGATACGCAGTATTTT. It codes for CASSSGLAGVGDTQYF.

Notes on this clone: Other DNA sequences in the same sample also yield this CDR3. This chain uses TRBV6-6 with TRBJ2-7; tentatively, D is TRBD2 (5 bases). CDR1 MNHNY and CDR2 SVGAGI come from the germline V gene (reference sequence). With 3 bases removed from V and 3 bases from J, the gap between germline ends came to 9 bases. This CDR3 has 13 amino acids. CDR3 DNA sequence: TGTGCCAGCAGTTATTTGGCGGGCTACGAGCAGTACTTC. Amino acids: CASSYLAGYEQYF.

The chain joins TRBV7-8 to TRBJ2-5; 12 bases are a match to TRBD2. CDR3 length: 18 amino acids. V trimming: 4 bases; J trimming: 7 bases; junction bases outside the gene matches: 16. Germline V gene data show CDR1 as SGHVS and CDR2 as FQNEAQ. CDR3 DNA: TGTGCCAGCAGCTCAGAGGGTTCGCTAGCGGGGGGGCCGGGGACCCAGTACTTC. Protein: CASSSEGSLAGGPGTQYF.

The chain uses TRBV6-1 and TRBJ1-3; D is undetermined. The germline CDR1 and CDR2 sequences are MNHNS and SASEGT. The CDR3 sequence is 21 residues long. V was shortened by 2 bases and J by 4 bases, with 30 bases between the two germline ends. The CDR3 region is CASSEWQVITTQIYTGNTIYF. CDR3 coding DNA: TGTGCCAGCAGTGAATGGCAGGTGATTACTACCCAGATCTATACGGGAAACACCATATATTTT.